This T cell receptor beta chain emerged from a study of regulatory T cells in long-lasting Graves disease. iRepertoire HTBI primers and Arm-PCR of CDR3 regions built TCR beta libraries. Per the authors' pipeline: Identification of gene segments yielded 60 or so TRBV and 14 TRBJ across samples. One entry per CDR3 protein, called by TCRdb with MiXCR from the multiplex PCR reads. TCRdb, rather than the study authors, made the V and J calls. The sample contains some 600,000 distinct CDR3 sequences, roughly 16% of which appear only once. Trimming at V came to 3 bases and at J to 1 base, leaving 8 bases not matched to a gene. Germline V gene sequence: CDR1 SGHRS, CDR2 YFSETQ. The CDR3 spans 17 residues. This clonotype was observed a handful of times. Time point specified: newly diagnosed GD, antithyroid drugs for less than 3 months. The TCR library was made from RNA that had been extracted from PBMCs in TRIzol. Graves' disease diagnosis was established per American Thyroid Association guidelines.

These data were likewise used in another study, on T cells in Graves' hyperthyroidism and ophthalmopathy. Per that study: The authors' 13 V-J model separated ophthalmopathy from stable hyperthyroidism.

The sequencing used peripheral blood mononuclear cells (PBMCs), collected at new diagnosis, from a patient treated with antithyroid drugs. The sequence came from a man aged 18 to 30 with Graves disease. This sequence joins TRBV5-1 and TRBJ2-5; 11 positions agree with TRBD2. CDR3 loop: CASSSTTSGSTQETQYF. Here the CDR3 DNA reads TGCGCCAGCAGCTCCACTACTAGCGGGAGTACCCAAGAGACCCAGTACTTC.